Listed here are 15 T cell receptor beta chains from one sample, sequenced in a study of blood T cells in healthy people across ages (dated by TCRdb to the mid-2010s). The library was generated by 5' RACE. Sequencing instrument: Illumina HiSeq 2500. A second PCR of about 6 to 11 cycles was performed with a sample-barcoded 5' primer and a J-beta primer mix. The public reads were quality trimmed at Q25 with fastp and then assembled into clones with MiXCR by TCRdb, keeping productive beta chains. Rows are unified per CDR3 protein, each entry keeping the most common DNA and genes. This sample is represented by around 800,000 distinct CDR3 sequences; 46% of them were singletons. Roughly 18% of the sample is taken by the ten largest. The specimen was blood. Every receptor here comes from a man of 80 years or more in good health.

This clonotype has just a few counts. CDR3 in DNA: TGTGCCAGCAGATTACCAGGGGACAATGAGCAGTTCTTC. It codes for CASRLPGDNEQFF. The J gene is TRBJ2-1, the V gene TRBV28; D is possibly TRBD1 (6 bases). The germline V gene has CDR1 MDHEN and CDR2 SYDVKM. This CDR3 spans 13 amino acids. Trimming removed 6 bases at V and 5 bases at J, with 11 bases between.

V gene TRBV18 combines with J gene TRBJ2-5; 10 bases are a match to TRBD1. The CDR3 sequence is 15 residues long. Germline CDR1 is KGHSH and CDR2 is LQKENI. V was pared by 2 bases and J by 11 bases, with 11 bases of the junction left unmatched. DNA for the CDR3: TGTGCCAGCTCACCAATGACAGGGGGCAGAAATGAGCAGTACTTC. Protein sequence: CASSPMTGGRNEQYF.

For this clonotype: With a much larger clone just one base away, this may be a read error. This sequence joins TRBV20-1 and TRBJ2-1; D perhaps matches TRBD2 (5 bases). CDR1 and CDR2 (germline): DFQATT, SNEGSKA (reference sequence). The V gene lost 6 bases and the J gene lost 3 bases, with 15 bases spanning the gap. The CDR3 loop spans 14 amino acids. CDR3 residues: CSARGRADYNEQFF. For the CDR3, the DNA is TGCAGTGCCCGAGGGCGAGCGGACTACAATGAGCAGTTCTTC.

The chain joins TRBV11-2 to TRBJ2-1; the D gene is possibly TRBD2 (6 bases). V was trimmed by 5 bases and J by 6 bases, leaving 17 bases between them. The CDR3 is 15 amino acids. Per germline, CDR1 SGHAT and CDR2 FQNNGV. The DNA for the CDR3 is TGTGCCAGCAGCCCCGCAGCCGCGGGGCTCAATGAGCAGTTCTTC. This sequence encodes CASSPAAAGLNEQFF. The entire variable domain, with the rest obtained from reference TRBV11-2 and TRBJ2-1, is as follows: EAGVAQSPRYKIIEKRQSVAFWCNPISGHATLYWYQQILGQGPKLLIQFQNNGVVDDSQLPKDRFSAERLKGVDSTLKIQPAKLEDSAVYLCASSPAAAGLNEQFFGPGTRLTVL.

As regards this clonotype: It may be a read error: a sequence one base away is much more abundant. The chain couples TRBV4-2 to TRBJ2-7; 8 nucleotides align to TRBD1. The germline V gene encodes CDR1 LGHNA and CDR2 YNFKEQ. V trimming: 3 bases; J trimming: 4 bases; junction bases outside the gene matches: 8. This CDR3 has 15 residues. The CDR3 DNA is TGTGCCAGCAGCCAGAGATGGGACAGGAATTACGAGCAGTACTTC. Its translation: CASSQRWDRNYEQYF.

This clonotype was recorded many times. CDR3 loop: CSARETSRAPDTQYF. The CDR3 nucleotides are TGCAGTGCTAGAGAAACTAGCCGGGCCCCAGATACGCAGTATTTT. The rearrangement links TRBV20-1 to TRBJ2-3; tentatively, D is TRBD2 (6 bases). Germline CDR1 and CDR2: DFQATT and SNEGSKA (reference sequence). Trimming left V 0 bases short and J 4 bases short, with 14 bases between. The CDR3 consists of 15 residues.

V is TRBV7-2 and J is TRBJ2-5, with 12 bases that match TRBD2. In germline, CDR1 is SGHTA, CDR2 FQGNSA. CDR3 length: 14 residues. The ends lost 6 bases at V and 13 bases at J; junction bases unmatched: 12. This chain's CDR3 is CASSSTSGRPAGYF. In DNA form, the CDR3 reads TGTGCCAGCAGTTCAACTAGCGGGAGGCCGGCTGGGTACTTC. The whole variable domain, filled in from reference TRBV7-2 and TRBJ2-5, reads GAGVSQSPSNKVTEKGKDVELRCDPISGHTALYWYRQSLGQGLEFLIYFQGNSAPDKSGLPSDRFSAERTGGSVSTLTIQRTQQEDSAVYLCASSSTSGRPAGYFGPGTRLLVL.

The rearrangement joins TRBV5-7 to TRBJ2-1; TRBD1 agrees at 11 bases. TRBV5-7 is treated as an ORF (open reading frame) with a function not yet certain. The V segment lost 4 bases and the J segment 0 bases; nucleotides outside the gene matches: 3. The CDR3 sequence is 16 residues long. CDR3: CASSGGTGGSYNEQFF. CDR3 coding DNA: TGTGCCAGCAGCGGAGGGACAGGGGGCTCCTACAATGAGCAGTTCTTC.

The chain recombines TRBV7-9 with TRBJ2-1, with 9 bases that match TRBD2. Germline loops: CDR1 SEHNR, CDR2 FQNEAQ (reference sequence). The CDR3 sequence is 17 residues long. V dropped 5 bases and J dropped 1; count of bases not matched to a gene: 9. In nucleotides, the CDR3 is TGTGCCAGCAGCCGTCCCCGCGCGGGAGGGTCCTACAATGAGCAGTTCTTC. It specifies CASSRPRAGGSYNEQFF.

This chain uses TRBV20-1 with TRBJ2-5, with 10 bases that match TRBD2. Germline V lookup: CDR1 DFQATT, CDR2 SNEGSKA (reference sequence). This CDR3 region has 14 residues. Unmatched junction bases numbered 8, after V lost 6 bases and J lost 4 bases. CDR3 coding DNA: TGCAGTGCAGTCAGCGGGAGGGCCAGAGAGACCCAGTACTTC. It is translated as CSAVSGRARETQYF.

V usage is TRBV6-5 and J usage is TRBJ2-7; the D is unclear. V lost 6 bases, J lost 0 bases, and 15 bases lay in between. Germline CDR1 MNHEY, CDR2 SVGAGI. CDR3 size: 15 residues. This chain's CDR3 is CASRKDVVSSYEQYF. The CDR3 bases are TGTGCCAGCAGAAAAGACGTGGTGAGCTCCTACGAGCAGTACTTC.

This clonotype was picked up a small number of times. A much larger clone lies one base from this, so it may be a read error. The J gene is TRBJ2-7, the V gene TRBV25-1; maybe TRBD1 (6 bases). Looked up from germline, CDR1 is MGHDK and CDR2 is SYGVNS. V was trimmed by 10 bases and J by 6 bases, leaving 25 bases between them. The CDR3 contains 15 residues. CDR3 sequence reads: CATAKGTPRGLEQYF. Here the CDR3 DNA reads TGTGCCACCGCTAAAGGGACACCGAGAGGTCTCGAGCAGTACTTC.

The table lists this clonotype with a few counts. The J gene is TRBJ2-3, the V gene TRBV20-1, with a possible D match to TRBD2 (5 bases). The CDR3 sequence is 14 residues long. Trimming stripped 1 base from V and 5 bases from J, with 13 bases between. Germline V gives CDR1 DFQATT, CDR2 SNEGSKA (reference sequence). CDR3 sequence reads: CSARGLKAGDTQYF. DNA for the CDR3: TGCAGTGCTAGAGGACTAAAGGCCGGAGATACGCAGTATTTT.

This clonotype turned up a few times. The chain has TRBV14 and TRBJ2-7, with D possibly TRBD2 on 5 matching bases. CDR3 length: 15 amino acids. Per germline, CDR1 SGHDN and CDR2 FVKESK. Trimming cost V 1 base and J 1 base, with 11 bases left between them. CDR3 coding DNA: TGTGCCAGCAGCCAAGTGAGGGCGCAATCCTACGAGCAGTACTTC. It translates to CASSQVRAQSYEQYF.

The CDR3 nucleotides read TGCGCCAGCAGCTTGGAGCGACCGGGGGATACGCAGTATTTT. Its translation: CASSLERPGDTQYF. The chain employs TRBV5-1 and TRBJ2-3, with D possibly being TRBD2 (5 bases). V was cut by 0 bases and J by 6 bases, with 11 bases left in between. This CDR3 has 14 amino acids. Germline V gene lookup returns CDR1 SGHRS and CDR2 YFSETQ.